These 25 T cell receptor beta chains share one sample of origin, sequenced in a study of blood T cell repertoires in COVID-19. Sequencing used immunoSEQ multiplex PCR; TCRdb keeps in-frame clones, though not all of them. The sample lists under 130,000 clones; about 88% were seen once. Specimen: peripheral blood. The receptors were sampled from a human donor in a cohort sampled during active COVID-19.

CDR3 DNA: TGTGCCACAAACCGGGACAGGGGTGAAAAACTGTTTTTT. Protein sequence: CATNRDRGEKLFF. The chain combines TRBV10-3 with TRBJ1-4; TRBD1 aligns across 10 bases. The CDR3 covers 13 residues. Germline V gene lookup returns CDR1 ENHRY and CDR2 SYGVKD. V trimming: 10 bases; J trimming: 7 bases; junction bases outside the gene matches: 6.

This chain joins TRBV19 and TRBJ2-7, with 11 bases aligning to TRBD2. Trimming at V came to 8 bases and at J to 2 bases, leaving 8 bases not matched to a gene. From germline, CDR1 is LNHDA and CDR2 SQIVND (reference sequence). The CDR3 is 15 residues long. This CDR3 is CASRLGTSGTYEQYF. In DNA form, the CDR3 reads TGTGCCAGTCGTCTCGGGACTAGCGGTACCTACGAGCAGTACTTC.

By sample fraction, this clone is medium-sized. The V call is TRBV19, the J call TRBJ2-5; 8 bases line up with TRBD1. The V gene's germline CDR1 is LNHDA and CDR2 SQIVND (reference sequence). There are 16 residues in the CDR3. V was pared by 7 bases and J by 7 bases, with 17 bases of the junction left unmatched. CDR3 DNA sequence: TGTGCCAGTATGGGGCCGGGACAGGAATACGAATTGACCCAGTACTTC. Its translation is CASMGPGQEYELTQYF.

The CDR3 sequence: CASSPHRGTEYSNQPQHF. The DNA of the CDR3 is TGTGCCAGCAGCCCGCACAGGGGGACGGAATATAGCAATCAGCCCCAGCATTTT. The V gene is TRBV7-8, the J gene TRBJ1-5; 8 bases line up with TRBD1. Germline V gene data show CDR1 as SGHVS and CDR2 as FQNEAQ. The CDR3 covers 18 residues. Germline trimming cut 5 bases from V and 0 bases from J; bases unmatched to any gene: 12. Full variable domain (remainder filled in from reference TRBV7-8 and TRBJ1-5): GAGVSQSPRYKVAKRGQDVALRCDPISGHVSLFWYQQALGQGPEFLTYFQNEAQLDKSGLPSDRFFAERPEGSVSTLKIQRTQQEDSAVYLCASSPHRGTEYSNQPQHFGDGTRLSIL.

This clone was seen a single time. This may stem from a read error, because a much larger clone lies one nucleotide away. The chain is built from TRBV5-1 and TRBJ2-3; D may be TRBD1 (5 bases). Germline-derived CDR1 and CDR2 are SGHRS and YFSETQ. V lost 1 base and J 0 bases, leaving 6 bases between the germline ends. The CDR3 is 14 residues long. DNA of the CDR3: TGCGCCAGCAGCTTGACAGGTAGCACAGATACGCAGTATTTT. This gives the protein CASSLTGSTDTQYF.

The V call is TRBV6-5, the J call TRBJ2-1; 7 bases are a match to TRBD2. V lost 11 bases and J lost 7; bases outside the gene matches: 14. The germline gives CDR1 MNHEY, CDR2 SVGAGI. This CDR3 spans 14 amino acids. For the CDR3, the DNA is TGTGCCTCAACTAGACTAGCCCTGAGAAATGAGCAGTTCTTC. This sequence encodes CASTRLALRNEQFF.

The rearrangement uses TRBV18 and TRBJ1-6, with 7 bases fitting TRBD1. The V and J ends lost 6 bases and 5 bases, in that order; junction bases with no gene match: 4. Germline V gives CDR1 KGHSH, CDR2 LQKENI. The CDR3 covers 14 residues. The CDR3: CASSRGTDNSPLHF. For the CDR3, the DNA is TGTGCCAGCTCCCGAGGGACAGATAATTCACCCCTCCACTTT.

The gene calls are TRBV29-1 and TRBJ1-1; 9 bases line up with TRBD1. CDR3 size: 12 residues. V lost 1 base, J lost 8 bases, and 2 bases stayed unmatched. Germline V CDR1 and CDR2: SQVTM, ANQGSEA. The CDR3 is CSVEVDRGEAFF. In DNA, the CDR3 is TGCAGCGTTGAAGTGGACAGGGGAGAAGCTTTCTTT.

The sample holds one count of this clone. The gene calls are TRBV11-2 and TRBJ2-1, with 10 bases aligning to TRBD2. In germline, CDR1 is SGHAT, CDR2 FQNNGV. V shed 2 bases, J shed 4 bases, and the junction held 2 bases outside the gene matches. This CDR3 comprises 15 residues. The CDR3 region is CASSLTSGIYNEQFF. The CDR3 nucleotides read TGTGCCAGCAGCTTAACTAGCGGGATATACAATGAGCAGTTCTTC.

This rearrangement joins TRBV28 to TRBJ2-3, with 7 bases matching TRBD1. Losses at the gene ends were 2 bases for V and 2 bases for J; bases not matched to a gene: 4. The CDR3 extends over 15 amino acids. In germline, CDR1 is MDHEN, CDR2 SYDVKM. The CDR3 here is CASSLRDSTTDTQYF. CDR3 sequence (DNA): TGTGCCAGCAGTTTAAGGGACAGCACCACAGATACGCAGTATTTT.

V usage is TRBV30 and J usage is TRBJ1-6; 7 bases map to TRBD1. This CDR3 spans 16 amino acids. Germline values: CDR1 GTSNPN, CDR2 SVGIG (reference sequence). With 4 bases clipped from V and 0 bases from J, the junction kept 6 bases outside the gene matches. As DNA, the CDR3 is TGTGCCTGGATTCCGGGACAGAGCTCCTATAATTCACCCCTCCACTTT. This sequence encodes CAWIPGQSSYNSPLHF.

The chain carries TRBV24-1 and TRBJ2-3; 8 bases are shared with TRBD1. Germline V gene sequence: CDR1 KGHDR, CDR2 SFDVKD. V lost 2 bases to trimming and J lost 1 base; unmatched junction nucleotides: 4. The CDR3 has 16 amino acids. CDR3 sequence reads: CATSDWTGLGTDTQYF. The CDR3 nucleotides are TGTGCCACCAGTGATTGGACAGGGCTGGGCACAGATACGCAGTATTTT.

The genes are TRBV6-5 and TRBJ2-1; 12 bases map to TRBD1. V shed 7 bases, J shed 6 bases, and the junction held 7 bases outside the gene matches. Germline V lookup: CDR1 MNHEY, CDR2 SVGAGI. The length of the CDR3 is 15 residues. The CDR3 sequence is CASTRDRGLSNEQFF. Here the CDR3 DNA reads TGTGCCAGCACCAGGGACAGGGGGCTGTCCAATGAGCAGTTCTTC.

The V gene is TRBV12-3 or TRBV12-4, the J gene TRBJ1-5, with TRBD1 matching 9 bases. Trimming removed 6 bases from V and 7 bases from J; junction bases left unmatched: 4. This CDR3 has 13 amino acids. For the CDR3, the DNA is TGTGCCAGCAGCCCGGGACAGGGCCAGCCCCAGCATTTT. Its protein product is CASSPGQGQPQHF.

The chain couples TRBV5-1 to TRBJ1-1; D call uncertain. Trimming took off 0 bases at V and 7 bases at J, with 10 bases between the two ends. The CDR3 contains 13 residues. Germline V CDR1 and CDR2: SGHRS, YFSETQ. CDR3 sequence reads: CASSLAAELEAFF. As DNA, the CDR3 is TGCGCCAGCAGCTTGGCCGCCGAGCTTGAAGCTTTCTTT.

This clone appeared a single time. This chain connects TRBV7-2 to TRBJ1-3; tentative D call: TRBD1 (6 bases). With 5 bases removed from V and 0 bases from J, the gap between germline ends came to 8 bases. Germline values: CDR1 SGHTA, CDR2 FQGNSA. The CDR3 extends over 14 amino acids. CDR3 nucleotide sequence: TGTGCCAGCAGCCGGACAGTCTCTGGAAACACCATATATTTT. This codes for CASSRTVSGNTIYF.

In this sample, this clone turned up once. This chain joins TRBV3-1 (or the pseudogene TRBV3-2) and TRBJ2-5; 10 positions match TRBD1. The V and J ends lost 1 base and 6 bases, in that order; junction bases with no gene match: 17. The V gene's germline CDR1 is LGHDT and CDR2 YNNKEL (reference sequence). The CDR3 is made up of 19 amino acids. CDR3 in amino acids: CASSQASSGTGAPMKTQYF. For the CDR3, the DNA is TGTGCCAGCAGCCAAGCGTCATCCGGGACAGGGGCGCCGATGAAGACCCAGTACTTC.

This clone was counted between two and nine times. This chain connects TRBV6-5 to TRBJ2-5; D is perhaps TRBD2 (5 bases). The V end was cut by 3 bases, the J end by 6 bases, with 11 bases between. This CDR3 comprises 13 residues. Germline V gene data show CDR1 as MNHEY and CDR2 as SVGAGI. As DNA, the CDR3 is TGTGCCAGCAGTTATACACAGACTAAGACCCAGTACTTC. As protein: CASSYTQTKTQYF.

The J gene is TRBJ1-2, the V gene TRBV7-2; 8 nucleotides agree with TRBD1. The CDR3 covers 14 residues. V lost 1 base and J lost 6; bases outside the gene matches: 4. CDR1 and CDR2 from the germline V gene are SGHTA and FQGNSA. The CDR3 bases are TGTGCCAGCAGCTTAGGGCCAGGGGGCAATGGCTACACCTTC. Protein: CASSLGPGGNGYTF.

The chain employs TRBV24-1 and TRBJ1-1; D gene unclear. Per the germline V gene, CDR1 is KGHDR and CDR2 is SFDVKD. The CDR3 is 13 residues long. V shed 7 bases and J shed 1 base, with 9 bases lying between them. The DNA for the CDR3 is TGTGCCACCAGAGCACAGCCGAACACTGAAGCTTTCTTT. Its translation is CATRAQPNTEAFF.

The gene calls are TRBV6-6 and TRBJ2-5; TRBD2 matches at 9 bases. Germline trimming cut 6 bases from V and 4 bases from J; bases unmatched to any gene: 9. The germline V gene encodes CDR1 MNHNY and CDR2 SVGAGI (reference sequence). The CDR3 runs 15 residues. The CDR3 loop reads CASSTLQGLAETQYF. CDR3 DNA sequence: TGTGCCAGCAGCACCCTTCAGGGACTAGCAGAGACCCAGTACTTC.

The CDR3 DNA follows: TGTGCCAGCATCCCCGGGAGTCCGAGGGAGACCCAGTACTTC. It codes for CASIPGSPRETQYF. The chain carries TRBV2 and TRBJ2-5; D is perhaps TRBD2 (6 bases). Germline CDR1 is SNHLY and CDR2 is FYNNEI. V shed 7 bases and J shed 5 bases, with 17 bases lying between them. The CDR3 covers 14 residues.

The V call is TRBV4-3, the J call TRBJ2-2; TRBD1 matches 7 bases. With V trimmed by 1 base and J by 1 base, 3 bases remained unmatched. This CDR3 contains 16 residues. Germline CDR1 and CDR2: LGHNA and YSLEER. This chain's CDR3 is CASSQGTGVNTGELFF. The CDR3 bases are TGCGCCAGCAGCCAAGGTACAGGGGTGAACACCGGGGAGCTGTTTTTT.

The chain joins TRBV10-3 to TRBJ1-6; D remains unclear. Germline assignment: CDR1 ENHRY and CDR2 SYGVKD. Trimming took off 2 bases at V and 6 bases at J, with 8 bases between the two ends. The CDR3 is 14 residues long. This CDR3 is CAISEADFNSPLHF. As DNA, the CDR3 is TGTGCCATCAGTGAGGCGGATTTTAATTCACCCCTCCACTTT.

The chain carries TRBV19 and TRBJ2-1; the match to TRBD1 covers 7 bases. V shed 7 bases, J shed 0 bases, and the junction held 12 bases outside the gene matches. CDR1 is LNHDA, CDR2 SQIVND, per germline (reference sequence). The CDR3 covers 17 residues. The DNA of the CDR3 is TGTGCCAGTAAGGAAACGCGAGGGGGCAGCTCCTACAATGAGCAGTTCTTC. This gives the protein CASKETRGGSSYNEQFF.